The rows below give T cell receptor beta chains drawn from one sample of a study of blood T cell repertoires in COVID-19. Measured with immunoSEQ multiplex PCR; TCRdb has only the in-frame clones, and not every one. Of under 250,000 clones listed, 80% to 85% are singletons. The specimen was peripheral blood. These receptors were taken from a woman younger than 30 with acute or convalescent COVID-19. The CDR3 runs from the conserved cysteine through the conserved F or W. The order of the fields is CDR3 length, J gene, V gene, D gene, clone size, CDR3 DNA, CDR3 protein. The D gene is left open where the match is weak. Clone size appears in some rows only: once, few, many, or a class for an expanded clone.

length: 15; J: TRBJ2-3; V: TRBV11-3; D: .; size: .; DNA: TGTGCCAGCAGCTTGGGGGCCATCAACCCAGATACGCAGTATTTT; CDR3: CASSLGAINPDTQYF
length: 16; J: TRBJ2-1; V: TRBV27; D: TRBD2; size: .; DNA: TGTGCCAGCAGTCTGCGGCTAGCGGGAGTTCTCGGTGAGCAGTTCTTC; CDR3: CASSLRLAGVLGEQFF
length: 19; J: TRBJ2-7; V: TRBV5-1; D: TRBD1; size: few; DNA: TGCGCCAGCAGCTTGAAGTCATCCTACGGGACAGGCTTCATCTACGAGCAGTACTTC; CDR3: CASSLKSSYGTGFIYEQYF
length: 15; J: TRBJ1-3; V: TRBV5-5; D: TRBD1; size: .; DNA: TGTGCCAGCAGCCCGGACAGGAACATCGGAAACACCATATATTTT; CDR3: CASSPDRNIGNTIYF
length: 12; J: TRBJ2-1; V: TRBV6-2/TRBV6-3; D: .; size: .; DNA: TGTGCCAGCAGCTGGGCCCTTAGTGAGCAGTTCTTC; CDR3: CASSWALSEQFF
length: 14; J: TRBJ2-7; V: TRBV28; D: TRBD1; size: .; DNA: TGTGCCAGCAGTGTGACAGGGGTAACCTACGAGCAGTACTTC; CDR3: CASSVTGVTYEQYF
length: 17; J: TRBJ2-1; V: TRBV4-1; D: TRBD2; size: .; DNA: TGCGCCAGCAGCCAAAAAAGTCGGGCTAGCGGAGCCTCTGAGCAGTTCTTC; CDR3: CASSQKSRASGASEQFF
length: 14; J: TRBJ2-7; V: TRBV7-8; D: .; size: .; DNA: TGTGCCAGCAGCTCACTACCACGCTCCTACGAGCAGTACTTC; CDR3: CASSSLPRSYEQYF
length: 15; J: TRBJ1-1; V: TRBV2; D: .; size: .; DNA: TGTGCCAGCAGTGAATCGGGGGGGGCGGTCACTGAAGCTTTCTTT; CDR3: CASSESGGAVTEAFF
length: 16; J: TRBJ1-4; V: TRBV7-6; D: .; size: .; DNA: TGTGCCAGCAGCCCGAGACAGCCGCCAACTAATGAAAAACTGTTTTTT; CDR3: CASSPRQPPTNEKLFF
length: 15; J: TRBJ1-1; V: TRBV6-6; D: .; size: .; DNA: TGTGCCAGCGACCCCCCCCGGGGGTTGAACACTGAAGCTTTCTTT; CDR3: CASDPPRGLNTEAFF
length: 13; J: TRBJ1-2; V: TRBV6-6; D: TRBD1; size: .; DNA: TGTGCCAGCACCCCGACAGGGGAGTATGGCTACACCTTC; CDR3: CASTPTGEYGYTF
length: 15; J: TRBJ2-7; V: TRBV28; D: .; size: .; DNA: TGTGCCAGCAGTTTATACGGACTAATAGGCTACGAGCAGTACTTC; CDR3: CASSLYGLIGYEQYF
length: 15; J: TRBJ2-1; V: TRBV7-8; D: .; size: .; DNA: TGTGCCAGCAGCCCCCGTCGGGGGTCGTACAATGAGCAGTTCTTC; CDR3: CASSPRRGSYNEQFF
length: 16; J: TRBJ2-3; V: TRBV21-1; D: .; size: .; DNA: TGTGCCAGCAGCCTTAGAACGGGAAGGGGCACAGATACGCAGTATTTT; CDR3: CASSLRTGRGTDTQYF
length: 14; J: TRBJ1-6; V: TRBV19; D: TRBD1; size: .; DNA: TGTGCCAGTAGTACCGGACAGGGGGTCGTACCCCTCCACTTT; CDR3: CASSTGQGVVPLHF
length: 9; J: TRBJ2-4; V: TRBV10-1; D: .; size: .; DNA: TGCGCCAGCAGTGATTACTCATTCTTC; CDR3: CASSDYSFF
length: 15; J: TRBJ2-5; V: TRBV7-2; D: TRBD2; size: many; DNA: TGTGCCAGCAGATGGGGTAGCGGGAGTTCGGAGACCCAGTACTTC; CDR3: CASRWGSGSSETQYF
length: 13; J: TRBJ2-7; V: TRBV11-3; D: .; size: once; DNA: TGTGCCAGCAGCTTTGGGAGCTCCTACGAGCAGTACTTC; CDR3: CASSFGSSYEQYF
length: 13; J: TRBJ1-4; V: TRBV9; D: .; size: .; DNA: TGTGCCAGCAGCGTGGGGAGTCGGGAAAAACTGTTTTTT; CDR3: CASSVGSREKLFF
length: 15; J: TRBJ2-5; V: TRBV27; D: .; size: .; DNA: TGTGCCAGCATCCAACAGGGTGGATGTGGGGAGACCCAGTACTTC; CDR3: CASIQQGGCGETQYF
length: 10; J: TRBJ1-2; V: TRBV19; D: .; size: once; DNA: TGTGCCAGTAGTGGGCGTGGCTACACCTTC; CDR3: CASSGRGYTF
length: 16; J: TRBJ1-2; V: TRBV27; D: .; size: .; DNA: TGTGCCAGCAGTTTCACCCCGGGGGGCGTTGGTTATGGCTACACCTTC; CDR3: CASSFTPGGVGYGYTF
length: 16; J: TRBJ2-2; V: TRBV7-2; D: TRBD2; size: once; DNA: TGTGCCAGCAGCTTTAGCGGGAGTCTAAATGGCGGGGAGCTGTTTTTT; CDR3: CASSFSGSLNGGELFF
length: 13; J: TRBJ2-1; V: TRBV7-3; D: TRBD1; size: .; DNA: TGTGCCAGCAGCGGCGGGACAGGGTATGAGCAGTTCTTC; CDR3: CASSGGTGYEQFF
length: 15; J: TRBJ1-6; V: TRBV6-2/TRBV6-3; D: TRBD1; size: .; DNA: TGTGCCAGCAGTTCGGGACAGGGGGCCTGGTCACCCCTCCACTTT; CDR3: CASSSGQGAWSPLHF
length: 12; J: TRBJ2-7; V: TRBV27; D: .; size: once; DNA: TGTGCCAGCAGTGAATGGGGGGACGAGCAGTACTTC; CDR3: CASSEWGDEQYF
length: 15; J: TRBJ1-5; V: TRBV3-1/TRBV3-2; D: .; size: .; DNA: TGTGCCAGCAGCCAAGATTGGAAAGCGAATCAGCCCCAGCATTTT; CDR3: CASSQDWKANQPQHF
length: 13; J: TRBJ2-7; V: TRBV6-5; D: TRBD1; size: .; DNA: TGTGCCAGCAGCCGACAGGACAGGGCCGAGCAGTACTTC; CDR3: CASSRQDRAEQYF
length: 15; J: TRBJ2-1; V: TRBV2; D: .; size: .; DNA: TGTGCCAGCAGTGAACAGGTAGCGGAGTACAATGAGCAGTTCTTC; CDR3: CASSEQVAEYNEQFF
length: 13; J: TRBJ2-1; V: TRBV13; D: .; size: .; DNA: TGTGCCAGCAGCTTAGGTGTCCTGGAGCATTGGTTCTTC; CDR3: CASSLGVLEHWFF
length: 16; J: TRBJ2-1; V: TRBV21-1; D: .; size: .; DNA: TGTGCCAGCAGCAAGGCGCGGCAGGGGATGAACAATGAGCAGTTCTTC; CDR3: CASSKARQGMNNEQFF
length: 13; J: TRBJ2-3; V: TRBV7-2; D: .; size: .; DNA: TGTGCCAGCAGCTCGTACCCCCAGTATACGCAGTATTTT; CDR3: CASSSYPQYTQYF
length: 13; J: TRBJ1-4; V: TRBV6-5; D: .; size: few; DNA: TGTGCCAGCAAGGCCGGGGGGGGTGAAAAACTGTTTTTT; CDR3: CASKAGGGEKLFF
length: 14; J: TRBJ1-1; V: TRBV7-6; D: .; size: few; DNA: TGTGCCAGCAGCTTAGGAGGGCCGGACACTGAAGCTTTCTTT; CDR3: CASSLGGPDTEAFF